This T cell receptor beta chain was recovered during a study of immune evolution from preneoplasia to lung adenocarcinoma. This CDR3 spans 16 amino acids. Germline V gives CDR1 GTSNPN, CDR2 SVGIG (reference sequence). V lost 1 base, J lost 6 bases, and 7 bases stayed unmatched. Profiled with immunoSEQ multiplex PCR; TCRdb holds only in-frame clones, not every one. Seen here are roughly 5,700 clones, about four fifths observed once, and the top ten hold roughly a tenth. The sequenced sample consisted of FFPE minimally invasive lung adenocarcinoma tissue. This TCR derives from a person aged 55-80 years with lung adenocarcinoma. This rearrangement joins TRBV30 to TRBJ2-1; 12 bases are a match to TRBD2. For the CDR3, the DNA is TGTGCCTGGAGTGGAACCCTAGCGGGAGGGCTCAATGAGCAGTTCTTC. As protein: CAWSGTLAGGLNEQFF.